This T cell receptor (beta chain) comes out of a study of cytomegalovirus exposure and HLA in healthy donors. Whole-study findings and limits: In an earlier analysis, most TCR beta V segments were productive about 90% or about 30% of the time. Cytomegalovirus status was reportedly diagnosed by the classifier with high sensitivity and specificity. Among the sequence variants, a highly shared cluster was likely an artifact of sequencing. In a later analysis, at a false discovery rate of 0.05, over 15,000 TCR beta sequences were associated with HLA alleles.

Notes on this clone: The antigen is undetermined.

V was clipped by 3 bases and J by 4 bases; unmatched bases: 6. CDR1 is SGHVS, CDR2 FQNEAQ, per germline. CDR3 size: 17 residues. 60 Vbeta and 13 Jbeta primers were used in PCR. Profiled with immunoSEQ multiplex PCR; TCRdb holds only in-frame clones, not every one. This table holds 160,000 or so clones, 80% to 90% found once. The receptor comes from a woman aged 18-29 years in good health and CMV-seronegative. The J gene is TRBJ2-6, the V gene TRBV7-8, with 10 nucleotides matching TRBD2. The sample taken for sequencing was PBMCs. CDR3 bases: TGTGCCAGCAGCTTTCTAGCGGGAGCGACCGGGGCCAACGTCCTGACTTTC. It yields the protein CASSFLAGATGANVLTF.